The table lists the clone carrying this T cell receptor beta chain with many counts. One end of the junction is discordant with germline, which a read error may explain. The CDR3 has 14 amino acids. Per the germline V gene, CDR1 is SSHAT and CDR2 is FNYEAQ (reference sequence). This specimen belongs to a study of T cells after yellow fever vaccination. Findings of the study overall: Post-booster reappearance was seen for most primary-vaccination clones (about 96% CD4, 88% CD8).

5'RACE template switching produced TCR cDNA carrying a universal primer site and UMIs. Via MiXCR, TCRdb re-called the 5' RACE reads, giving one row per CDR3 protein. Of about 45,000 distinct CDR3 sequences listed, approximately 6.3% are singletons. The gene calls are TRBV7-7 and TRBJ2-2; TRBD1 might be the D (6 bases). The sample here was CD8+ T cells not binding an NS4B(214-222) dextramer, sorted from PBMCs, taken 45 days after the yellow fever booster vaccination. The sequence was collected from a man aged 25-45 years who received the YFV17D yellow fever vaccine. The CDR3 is CASSPTGNTGELFF. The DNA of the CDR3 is TGTGCTAGCAGCCCGACAGGGAACACCGGGGAGCTGTTTTTT.